A single TCR beta chain is shown here with its context. Antigen: not known. The entry originates in a study of response to subunit inactivated influenza vaccine. Study conclusions and caveats: The authors offered the suggestion that each seasonal influenza vaccination recruits few new T cells.

The CDR3 covers 14 residues. The ends were cut back, 6 bases at V and 3 bases at J, with 12 bases in the middle. CDR1 is MDHEN and CDR2 is SYDVKM in the germline V gene. One entry per CDR3 protein, called by TCRdb with MiXCR from the RT-PCR reads. The repertoire holds hundreds of thousands of distinct CDR3 sequences, around 8% seen once, with 13% in the top ten. The clonotype comes from a man between 50 and 75 years old who received an inactivated influenza vaccine. The V gene is TRBV28, the J gene TRBJ1-5; D remains unclear. Sequencing was performed on PBMCs from blood, taken roughly 24 months after vaccination. This CDR3 is CASRSGGTNQPQHF. The CDR3 DNA is TGTGCCAGCAGATCGGGAGGCACCAATCAGCCCCAGCATTTT.